These 21 T cell receptor beta chains were sequenced from one sample in a study of post-analysis software for immune sequencing data. General study points: Included in a set of roughly five TRBV segments more frequent in patients than controls were TRBV5-6, TRBV5-1 and TRBV20-1.

The authors incorporated unique molecular identifiers into the TCR beta cDNA libraries. TCRdb itself ran the PCR reads through MiXCR, one entry per CDR3 protein. In the table there are about 540,000 distinct CDR3 sequences, around 36% of which are singletons. No antigen is known for these receptors. Specimen: blood. Every receptor here comes from a girl aged 2-17 years with multiple sclerosis.

This clonotype was counted at least ten times. The J gene is TRBJ2-3, the V gene TRBV6-5; D uncertain. Germline-derived CDR1 and CDR2 are MNHEY and SVGAGI. CDR3 length equals 18 residues. Deletions cut 0 bases from V and 0 bases from J, with 16 bases between. The CDR3 nucleotides are TGTGCCAGCAGTTACTCGCATAAGGCGGTAGCTAGCACAGATACGCAGTATTTT. Translated: CASSYSHKAVASTDTQYF.

This clonotype showed up just a few times. Here the CDR3 reads CASSPQRLAGGQFRETQYF. CDR3 nucleotides: TGTGCCAGCAGCCCCCAGAGACTAGCGGGGGGGCAATTCCGAGAGACCCAGTACTTC. The genes are TRBV7-2 and TRBJ2-5; 14 bases map to TRBD2. Unmatched junction bases numbered 15, after V lost 5 bases and J lost 4 bases. The CDR3 runs to 19 residues. CDR1 is SGHTA and CDR2 is FQGNSA in the germline V gene.

The table lists this clonotype with a few counts. The genes are TRBV4-1 and TRBJ2-7; 10 bases are shared with TRBD2. The CDR3 has 20 residues. Trimming cost V 5 bases and J 0 bases; bases outside gene matches: 19. CDR1 MGHRA and CDR2 YSYEKL come from the germline V gene. The CDR3 coding sequence is TGCGCCAGCAGCGAAGCGGCAGGGAAGCGGGGGGGCATCTCCTCCTACGAGCAGTACTTC. It yields the protein CASSEAAGKRGGISSYEQYF.

This clonotype was picked up many times. The chain employs TRBV4-2 and TRBJ1-2; TRBD1 is a possible D gene (5 bases). The ends were cut back, 4 bases at V and 2 bases at J, with 17 bases in the middle. This CDR3 contains 16 residues. The germline gives CDR1 LGHNA, CDR2 YNFKEQ. CDR3 residues: CASSPYGPGGNYGYTF. CDR3 DNA: TGTGCCAGCAGCCCTTACGGGCCTGGGGGGAACTATGGCTACACCTTC.

This clonotype was counted ten times or more. J is TRBJ2-3 and V is TRBV9; TRBD2 agrees at 7 bases. CDR3 length: 15 amino acids. Looked up from germline, CDR1 is SGDLS and CDR2 is YYNGEE. The V gene end was trimmed by 6 bases and the J gene end by 4 bases; junction bases not matched to a gene: 11. CDR3 coding DNA: TGTGCCAGCACCCCCCCGGGGGGTGGATCAGATACGCAGTATTTT. Translated, it gives CASTPPGGGSDTQYF.

The chain links TRBV6-2 or TRBV6-3 to TRBJ2-3; possible D gene TRBD2, 6 bases. The CDR3 covers 14 residues. The germline V and J ends were trimmed by 6 bases and 4 bases, with 14 bases remaining between them. The V gene's germline CDR1 is MNHEY and CDR2 SVGEGT. The DNA of the CDR3 is TGTGCCAGCAGGACACTAGCATTCTCAGATACGCAGTATTTT. Translated, it gives CASRTLAFSDTQYF.

There are a few counts of this clonotype. V and J are TRBV7-9 and TRBJ2-5; 8 nucleotides match TRBD1. Germline loops: CDR1 SEHNR, CDR2 FQNEAQ (reference sequence). This CDR3 region has 17 residues. With 2 bases clipped from V and 0 bases from J, the junction kept 8 bases outside the gene matches. CDR3 nucleotide sequence: TGTGCCAGCAGCTTAAGCCGCCGGGACAGGTACCAAGAGACCCAGTACTTC. It is translated as CASSLSRRDRYQETQYF.

This clonotype has just a few counts. The V and J genes are TRBV11-2 and TRBJ2-3; 12 bases are a match to TRBD1. The CDR3 length is 17 residues. CDR1 and CDR2 (germline): SGHAT, FQNNGV. J lost 0 bases, V lost 3 bases, and 4 bases had no gene match. CDR3 region: CASSFGGQGASTDTQYF. The CDR3 nucleotides are TGTGCCAGCAGCTTTGGGGGACAGGGGGCGAGCACAGATACGCAGTATTTT.

Only a few counts were recorded for this clonotype. Written as DNA, the CDR3 is TGCAGCGTCTTTTATGCGAGTGGACAGTCTCCCCGGCGGAACACTGAAGCTTTCTTT. Protein: CSVFYASGQSPRRNTEAFF. The chain is built from TRBV29-1 and TRBJ1-1, with D perhaps TRBD1 (6 bases). Germline CDR1 SQVTM, CDR2 ANQGSEA. The germline V and J ends were trimmed by 6 bases and 1 base, with 30 bases remaining between them. The CDR3 runs to 19 residues.

CDR3 protein: CASTPPGAYETQYF. The CDR3 bases are TGTGCCAGCACCCCGCCAGGGGCTTACGAGACCCAGTACTTC. V gene TRBV7-8 combines with J gene TRBJ2-5, with D maybe TRBD1 (6 bases). The germline V gene has CDR1 SGHVS and CDR2 FQNEAQ. This CDR3 region has 14 residues. V was shortened by 7 bases and J by 5 bases, with 17 bases between the two germline ends.

V is TRBV5-1 and J is TRBJ1-1; D gene uncertain. Germline assignment: CDR1 SGHRS and CDR2 YFSETQ. The CDR3 runs 14 residues. The V gene lost 8 bases and the J gene lost 0 bases, with 14 bases spanning the gap. The CDR3 DNA follows: TGCGCCAGACCGTTTGGAGGGATGAACACTGAAGCTTTCTTT. It yields the protein CARPFGGMNTEAFF.

CDR3 region: CASSHPSGGAYNEQFF. Here the CDR3 DNA reads TGCGCCAGCAGCCACCCTAGCGGGGGGGCCTACAATGAGCAGTTCTTC. V usage is TRBV4-1 and J usage is TRBJ2-1; 12 nucleotides line up with TRBD2. The CDR3 is made up of 16 amino acids. Looked up from germline, CDR1 is MGHRA and CDR2 is YSYEKL. V shed 3 bases, J shed 2 bases, and the junction held 2 bases outside the gene matches.

This clonotype was counted between two and nine times. CDR3 nucleotides: TGTGCCAGCACCCAAGACAGGGGAACCTACAATGAGCAGTTCTTC. This translates into CASTQDRGTYNEQFF. The chain joins TRBV5-4 to TRBJ2-1, with 8 positions matching TRBD1. CDR3 length: 15 residues. Germline V gene data show CDR1 as SGHNT and CDR2 as YYREEE (reference sequence). V lost 6 bases and J lost 2; bases outside the gene matches: 7. Looking up the rest from reference TRBV5-4 and TRBJ2-1 gives the full variable domain: ETGVTQSPTHLIKTRGQQVTLRCSSQSGHNTVSWYQQALGQGPQFIFQYYREEENGRGNFPPRFSGLQFPNYSSELNVNALELDDSALYLCASTQDRGTYNEQFFGPGTRLTVL.

The chain recombines TRBV18 with TRBJ2-3; 7 nucleotides align to TRBD1. Trimming at V came to 2 bases and at J to 1 base, leaving 3 bases not matched to a gene. Germline assignment: CDR1 KGHSH and CDR2 LQKENI. The CDR3 is 15 amino acids. The CDR3 region has the DNA TGTGCCAGCTCACCAATCGGACAGGGCACAGATACGCAGTATTTT. It is translated as CASSPIGQGTDTQYF.

The J gene is TRBJ2-4, the V gene TRBV7-9; 8 nucleotides align to TRBD2. The end of the DNA aligns better with TRBJ2-7, so the J call may be wrong. CDR3 length equals 15 residues. The germline gives CDR1 SEHNR, CDR2 FQNEAQ (reference sequence). Written as DNA, the CDR3 is TGTGCCAGCAGCTTACCGAGCGGGGGTCCCTACGAGCAGTACTTC. It yields the protein CASSLPSGGPYEQYF.

There are a few counts of this clonotype. The chain joins TRBV29-1 to TRBJ2-5; TRBD1 matches at 9 bases. V trimming: 7 bases; J trimming: 4 bases; junction bases outside the gene matches: 4. Germline loops: CDR1 SQVTM, CDR2 ANQGSEA. The CDR3 sequence is 12 residues long. CDR3 in DNA: TGCAGCGGGAACAGGGGGCGAGAGACCCAGTACTTC. Translated, it gives CSGNRGRETQYF.

This clonotype came up a few times. The chain has TRBV6-5 and TRBJ2-7; TRBD1 matches at 9 bases. There are 14 residues in the CDR3. The junction had 6 bases not matched to a gene; V was cut back by 5 bases and J by 4 bases. CDR1 and CDR2 (germline): MNHEY, SVGAGI. CDR3 nucleotides: TGTGCCAGCAGTCTAAACAGGGGGCAATACGAGCAGTACTTC. Translating gives CASSLNRGQYEQYF.

A few counts support this clonotype. The chain has TRBV6-6 and TRBJ1-4; D uncertain. Germline CDR1 is MNHNY and CDR2 is SVGAGI (reference sequence). The CDR3 totals 11 residues. The germline V and J ends were trimmed by 6 bases and 13 bases, with 12 bases remaining between them. The CDR3 region is CASSLPPGLFF. Written as DNA, the CDR3 is TGTGCCAGCAGCCTACCCCCGGGACTGTTTTTT.

In regard to this clonotype: A read error may produce the germline difference seen at one junction end. The V and J genes are TRBV5-1 and TRBJ1-2; unclear D gene. Germline CDR1 reads SGHRS; CDR2 reads YFSETQ. CDR3 length equals 16 residues. The CDR3 loop reads CASSPGVITLGYGCTF. The CDR3 DNA follows: TGCGCCAGCAGCCCCGGAGTGATAACCTTGGGCTATGGCTGCACCTTC.

This clonotype was seen more than once but under ten times. The chain uses TRBV12-3 or TRBV12-4 and TRBJ1-4; 7 bases match TRBD1. The CDR3 length is 14 residues. Trimming took 5 bases from V and 3 from J; bases not matched to a gene: 3. CDR3 coding DNA: TGTGCCAGCAGTCCCGGGACAGCTAATGAAAAACTGTTTTTT. It codes for CASSPGTANEKLFF.

The chain has TRBV5-5 and TRBJ1-1; 10 bases align to TRBD1. The CDR3 extends over 15 amino acids. CDR1 SGHKS and CDR2 YYEKEE come from the germline V gene (reference sequence). V gave up 0 bases and J gave up 10 bases; unmatched junction bases: 9. CDR3 DNA sequence: TGTGCCAGCAGCTTGGAGGGACAGGGGTCGCGAGGAGCTTTCTTT. Translated: CASSLEGQGSRGAFF.